This paragraph reports one T cell receptor beta chain. TCRdb's copy holds only in-frame clones and misses some; the assay was immunoSEQ multiplex PCR. The table records about 12,000 clones, under 85% of them present only once. The data belong to a study of technical replicates of blood from several donors. From germline, CDR1 is LNHNV and CDR2 YYDKDF (reference sequence). This CDR3 is built from 14 residues. The J segment lost 3 bases and the V segment lost 3 bases, leaving 2 bases of the junction unmatched. This sequence was found in a human donor in good health. Sequencing used PBMCs. J is TRBJ2-3 and V is TRBV15, with 8 bases identical to TRBD2. The CDR3 coding sequence is TGTGCCACCAGCAGGGGACTAGAAACAGATACGCAGTATTTT. Its translation: CATSRGLETDTQYF.